The entry below describes one T cell receptor (beta chain). Original handling: Reference gene primer amplification gave estimated nucleated cell counts. The repertoire was sequenced with immunoSEQ multiplex PCR; TCRdb's copy has only in-frame clones and lacks some. That table is the source of V, J and clone size, and D and trimming were worked out from the DNA. This table holds 150,000 to 200,000 clones, about four fifths found once. The entry originates in a study of blood T cell repertoires in COVID-19. Study overall: Acute-phase and convalescent COVID-19 samples originated in the United States, Italy and Spain. T cells, B-cell-depleted T cells, or PBMCs supplied cDNA or gDNA.

Patients of the Seattle cohort, enrolled during active infection, were followed longitudinally. From germline, CDR1 is SGHDT and CDR2 YYEEEE. V dropped 3 bases and J dropped 7; count of bases not matched to a gene: 9. This CDR3 has 14 amino acids. The receptor was derived from a middle-aged woman with COVID-19, enrolled during active disease. Sequenced sample: peripheral blood. The rearrangement links TRBV5-6 to TRBJ1-2, with 7 positions matching TRBD1. The DNA of the CDR3 is TGTGCCAGCAGCTCGACAGGGCGGCGTGCTGGCTACACCTTC. Its protein product is CASSSTGRRAGYTF.